The 9 T cell receptor beta chains presented below share a single source sample, sequenced in a study of blood T cell repertoires in COVID-19. Using immunoSEQ multiplex PCR, the repertoire was profiled, and TCRdb retains in-frame clones only, with some absent. Of about 130,000 clones in the sample, 60% to 75% are singletons; the top ten hold less than 2.5%. Specimen: peripheral blood. The receptors were gathered from a woman aged 70 to 79 with acute or convalescent COVID-19.

The gene calls are TRBV19 and TRBJ1-2, with 8 bases lining up with TRBD1. Germline CDR1 reads LNHDA; CDR2 reads SQIVND (reference sequence). This CDR3 is built from 16 residues. J lost 4 bases, V lost 10 bases, and 17 bases had no gene match. The CDR3 region has the DNA TGTGCCACCACCCAAGGGAACAGGGGGGGTTTCTATGGCTACACCTTC. It encodes CATTQGNRGGFYGYTF.

The J gene is TRBJ2-2, the V gene TRBV7-3, with D possibly TRBD2 on 5 matching bases. V was trimmed by 4 bases and J by 6 bases, leaving 9 bases between them. This CDR3 spans 13 amino acids. Germline V lookup: CDR1 SGHTA, CDR2 FQGTGA. The CDR3 sequence: CASSSRRSGELFF. CDR3 coding DNA: TGTGCCAGCAGCTCTAGGAGGTCCGGGGAGCTGTTTTTT.

This clone was counted only a few times. The rearrangement uses TRBV5-6 and TRBJ1-4, with TRBD1 matching over 9 bases. The CDR3 consists of 15 residues. Germline values: CDR1 SGHDT, CDR2 YYEEEE. V shed 3 bases and J 5 bases; nucleotides not matched to a gene: 5. The DNA of the CDR3 is TGTGCCAGCAGCTCCAGACAGGGGGTGAATGAAAAACTGTTTTTT. The encoded protein is CASSSRQGVNEKLFF.

CDR3 protein: CASSRATGDRVGEKLFF. Written as DNA, the CDR3 is TGCGCCAGCAGCCGTGCTACCGGAGACAGGGTGGGTGAAAAACTGTTTTTT. V and J are TRBV5-1 and TRBJ1-4; 7 positions match TRBD1. This CDR3 has 17 residues. The V gene's germline CDR1 is SGHRS and CDR2 YFSETQ. V was pared by 4 bases and J by 7 bases, with 16 bases of the junction left unmatched. The full variable domain, completed using reference TRBV5-1 and TRBJ1-4, is KAGVTQTPRYLIKTRGQQVTLSCSPISGHRSVSWYQQTPGQGLQFLFEYFSETQRNKGNFPGRFSGRQFSNSRSEMNVSTLELGDSALYLCASSRATGDRVGEKLFFGSGTQLSVL.

The J gene is TRBJ2-2, the V gene TRBV6-1, with 13 nucleotides matching TRBD2. The CDR3 is 16 amino acids. The germline CDR1 and CDR2 sequences are MNHNS and SASEGT. J lost 4 bases, V lost 4 bases, and 3 bases had no gene match. CDR3 sequence: CASSGGTSGVTGELFF. The CDR3 DNA reads as TGTGCCAGCAGTGGGGGGACTAGCGGGGTCACCGGGGAGCTGTTTTTT.

CDR3 nucleotides: TGTGCCAGCAGCCCGCGGGGGGGAGGTGCCGAGCAGTACTTC. It is translated as CASSPRGGGAEQYF. The chain couples TRBV7-3 to TRBJ2-7, with TRBD2 identical over 9 bases. Germline-derived CDR1 and CDR2 are SGHTA and FQGTGA. Trimming removed 5 bases from V and 6 bases from J; junction bases left unmatched: 8. This CDR3 has 14 residues.

The chain has TRBV11-2 and TRBJ1-2; 12 nucleotides agree with TRBD1. Germline CDR1 reads SGHAT; CDR2 reads FQNNGV. The trim removed 0 bases at V and 4 bases at J, leaving 3 bases unmatched. CDR3 length: 16 residues. In nucleotides, the CDR3 is TGTGCCAGCAGCTTAGATGAGGGACAGGGGGCCTATGGCTACACCTTC. Protein sequence: CASSLDEGQGAYGYTF. Full variable domain (missing parts from reference TRBV11-2 and TRBJ1-2): EAGVAQSPRYKIIEKRQSVAFWCNPISGHATLYWYQQILGQGPKLLIQFQNNGVVDDSQLPKDRFSAERLKGVDSTLKIQPAKLEDSAVYLCASSLDEGQGAYGYTFGSGTRLTVV.

The chain recombines TRBV5-1 with TRBJ1-3; D uncertain. Germline CDR1 is SGHRS and CDR2 is YFSETQ. The CDR3 has 13 amino acids. The V gene lost 3 bases and the J gene lost 4 bases, with 8 bases spanning the gap. The CDR3 coding sequence is TGCGCCAGCAGCTCCAGTCAGGGAAACACCATATATTTT. It is translated as CASSSSQGNTIYF.

The chain has TRBV5-1 and TRBJ2-1; 10 bases line up with TRBD2. V lost 4 bases to trimming and J lost 7 bases; unmatched junction nucleotides: 8. The CDR3 is 15 amino acids. Germline V gives CDR1 SGHRS, CDR2 YFSETQ. The CDR3 loop is CASSRGPAGGNEQFF. The CDR3 coding sequence is TGCGCCAGCAGCCGCGGACCAGCGGGGGGGAATGAGCAGTTCTTC.